This T cell receptor (beta chain) comes out of a study of blood T cell repertoires in COVID-19. About the study: Acute and convalescent COVID-19 specimens originated in the United States, Italy and Spain. Nucleic acid was either cDNA or gDNA, and it came from T cells, B-cell-depleted T cells, or PBMCs.

This clone was detected only once. This CDR3 has 13 residues. From germline, CDR1 is LGHDT and CDR2 YNNKEL (reference sequence). V shed 3 bases and J shed 8 bases, with 13 bases lying between them. Per the authors' pipeline: Counts of nucleated cells, estimated from reference gene primer amplification, were obtained. Profiling relied on immunoSEQ multiplex PCR, and the TCRdb table lists in-frame clones only, not all of them. Clone size and V and J calls were adopted from that table, with D and trimming inferred from the DNA. The sample lists under 250,000 clones; about 89% were seen once. The sequence derives from a woman aged 40 to 50 with acute or convalescent COVID-19. What was sequenced was peripheral blood. The J gene is TRBJ1-1, the V gene TRBV3-1 (or the pseudogene TRBV3-2); D might be TRBD1 (6 bases). CDR3 DNA: TGTGCCAGCAGCCACGAGGGGACACCGGAAGCTTTCTTT. It encodes CASSHEGTPEAFF.